This TCR beta chain was retrieved from a study of read filtering for tumor transcriptome and immune sequencing. This clonotype was seen a handful of times. Its antigen is unknown. The CDR3 length is 15 residues. In germline, CDR1 is MGHRA, CDR2 YSYEKL. V trimming: 4 bases; J trimming: 7 bases; junction bases outside the gene matches: 10. The library was built from around 380 ng RNA with molecular barcoded adaptors for alpha/delta and beta/gamma chains. MiXCR, applied by TCRdb to the reads, yields one record per CDR3 protein. The sample carries roughly 130,000 distinct CDR3 sequences, over 10% recorded once. General observations from the study: The sorted CD138-negative fraction was a mixed bone marrow immune population, not purified T cells.

Material for sequencing was a population of CD138-negative cells sorted from bone marrow. This receptor was taken from a donor aged 40 or over with multiple myeloma. The chain employs TRBV4-1 and TRBJ2-1; 7 bases line up with TRBD2. The CDR3 DNA is TGCGCCAGCAGCCCTGGTGGGGCGGGAGAGAATGAGCAGTTCTTC. This gives the protein CASSPGGAGENEQFF.